Shown below are 18 T cell receptor beta chains from a single sample sequenced in a study of blood T cells in healthy people across ages. A second roughly 7 to 11 cycle PCR used barcoded and J-beta primers. Each CDR3 protein gets one entry after TCRdb re-called the 5' RACE reads with MiXCR. The sample has more than 1.4 million distinct CDR3 sequences; roughly 40% are singletons. The sample taken for sequencing was blood. The receptor set was obtained from a woman aged 18 to 35 in good health.

This clonotype was observed a few times. The chain couples TRBV20-1 to TRBJ2-3, with 9 bases aligning to TRBD1. CDR3 length equals 16 residues. Germline loops: CDR1 DFQATT, CDR2 SNEGSKA (reference sequence). The J segment lost 1 base and the V segment lost 7 bases, leaving 12 bases of the junction unmatched. CDR3 sequence (DNA): TGCAGTGTTAACCGTCGGACAGGGGAAGGCACAGATACGCAGTATTTT. Translation gives CSVNRRTGEGTDTQYF.

This clonotype was found a few times. The V and J genes are TRBV28 and TRBJ2-1, with no clear D. The CDR3 contains 14 residues. The V gene's germline CDR1 is MDHEN and CDR2 SYDVKM. V was trimmed by 7 bases and J by 2 bases, leaving 12 bases between them. In DNA, the CDR3 is TGTGCCAGCAATCTAAGAGGTCCCTACAATGAGCAGTTCTTC. It encodes CASNLRGPYNEQFF.

V gene TRBV10-2 combines with J gene TRBJ1-2, with 9 bases lining up with TRBD1. The V segment lost 4 bases and the J segment 0 bases; nucleotides outside the gene matches: 3. Germline CDR1 is WSHSY and CDR2 is SAAADI. The CDR3 spans 15 residues. The CDR3 loop reads CASSVDRGSNYGYTF. The DNA of the CDR3 is TGCGCCAGCAGTGTGGACAGGGGATCTAACTATGGCTACACCTTC.

This clonotype has only a few counts. The rearrangement links TRBV5-1 to TRBJ1-1; the match to TRBD1 covers 7 bases. After removal of 2 bases from V and 3 bases from J, the junction contained 4 bases not matched to a gene. The CDR3 loop spans 14 amino acids. From germline, CDR1 is SGHRS and CDR2 YFSETQ. This chain's CDR3 is CASSFTGVDTEAFF. Here the CDR3 DNA reads TGCGCCAGCAGCTTTACAGGGGTAGACACTGAAGCTTTCTTT.

This rearrangement joins TRBV7-9 to TRBJ2-1; 8 bases fit TRBD2. Germline CDR1 reads SEHNR; CDR2 reads FQNEAQ (reference sequence). The trim removed 2 bases at V and 10 bases at J, leaving 7 bases unmatched. The CDR3 runs to 14 residues. Here the CDR3 reads CASSLSGSFYEQFF. CDR3 in DNA: TGTGCCAGCAGCTTAAGCGGGAGCTTCTACGAGCAGTTCTTC.

The chain recombines TRBV28 with TRBJ2-1, with TRBD2 matching over 14 bases. The J call could be wrong; TRBJ2-7 is a better fit for the DNA end. This CDR3 region has 17 residues. Per the germline V gene, CDR1 is MDHEN and CDR2 is SYDVKM. The CDR3: CASTPGLAGVRYNEQYF. The CDR3 DNA is TGTGCCAGCACCCCGGGACTAGCGGGAGTAAGGTACAATGAGCAGTACTTC.

This rearrangement joins TRBV6-1 to TRBJ2-3, with a weak D call TRBD2 (6 bases). Per the germline V gene, CDR1 is MNHNS and CDR2 is SASEGT. This CDR3 spans 11 amino acids. V was clipped by 11 bases and J by 2 bases, with 8 bases between them. This CDR3 reads CAGGYTDTQYF. CDR3 nucleotide sequence: TGTGCCGGGGGGTACACAGATACGCAGTATTTT.

J is TRBJ2-5 and V is TRBV27, with D perhaps matching TRBD2 (6 bases). Trimming removed 3 bases at V and 2 bases at J, with 13 bases between. The CDR3 extends over 15 amino acids. Germline CDR1 is MNHEY and CDR2 is SMNVEV (reference sequence). The CDR3: CASSFQGGGQETQYF. CDR3 sequence (DNA): TGTGCCAGCAGTTTCCAGGGCGGAGGGCAAGAGACCCAGTACTTC.

The chain is built from TRBV20-1 and TRBJ2-1; perhaps TRBD2 as D (7 bases). V lost 5 bases and J lost 7, with 12 bases in between. There are 12 residues in the CDR3. Germline CDR1 and CDR2: DFQATT and SNEGSKA (reference sequence). The CDR3 coding sequence is TGCAGTGCTCCGGGGGGCGGGAATGAGCAGTTCTTC. Its translation is CSAPGGGNEQFF.

With respect to this clonotype: One end of the junction does not line up with germline, which may come from a read error. V and J are TRBV7-2 and TRBJ2-1; D not resolved. Germline assignment: CDR1 SGHTA and CDR2 FQGNSA. The CDR3 runs 14 residues. In nucleotides, the CDR3 is TGTGCCAGCAGCCGATCCCACTCCGACAATGAGCAGTTCTTC. As protein: CASSRSHSDNEQFF. The full variable domain, completed using reference TRBV7-2 and TRBJ2-1, is GAGVSQSPSNKVTEKGKDVELRCDPISGHTALYWYRQSLGQGLEFLIYFQGNSAPDKSGLPSDRFSAERTGGSVSTLTIQRTQQEDSAVYLCASSRSHSDNEQFFGPGTRLTVL.

This clonotype has more than one count but fewer than ten. V usage is TRBV14 and J usage is TRBJ2-1; D unresolved. The germline gives CDR1 SGHDN, CDR2 FVKESK. V lost 0 bases and J 8 bases, leaving 8 bases between the germline ends. The CDR3 is 13 residues long. The CDR3 DNA follows: TGTGCCAGCAGCCAAGATATAGGATATGAGCAGTTCTTC. As protein: CASSQDIGYEQFF.

This chain joins TRBV2 and TRBJ2-5; 10 positions agree with TRBD2. The CDR3 length is 13 residues. The junction had 10 bases not matched to a gene; V was cut back by 7 bases and J by 11 bases. Germline lookup yields CDR1 SNHLY and CDR2 FYNNEI. This CDR3 reads CASMLAGVNEQYF. CDR3 sequence (DNA): TGTGCCAGCATGCTAGCGGGAGTCAATGAGCAGTACTTC.

V usage is TRBV20-1 and J usage is TRBJ2-3; 8 bases map to TRBD2. Germline V CDR1 and CDR2: DFQATT, SNEGSKA (reference sequence). Trimming removed 5 bases from V and 4 bases from J; junction bases left unmatched: 11. The CDR3 has 15 residues. The CDR3 loop is CSAGSPGRDSDTQYF. As DNA, the CDR3 is TGCAGTGCTGGATCCCCCGGGAGGGACTCAGATACGCAGTATTTT.

The rearrangement joins TRBV4-1 to TRBJ2-5, with D possibly being TRBD2 (5 bases). The assigned J gene may be wrong: the sequence end matches TRBJ2-7 better. Germline V gives CDR1 MGHRA, CDR2 YSYEKL. This CDR3 is built from 15 residues. The CDR3 nucleotides are TGCGCCAGCAGCCGAGGGCGTGAGGCGACCTACGAGCAGTACTTC. This codes for CASSRGREATYEQYF.

This rearrangement joins TRBV7-2 to TRBJ2-1; 8 bases are shared with TRBD2. The CDR3 spans 13 residues. V shed 5 bases and J 8 bases; nucleotides not matched to a gene: 5. Per the germline V gene, CDR1 is SGHTA and CDR2 is FQGNSA. DNA of the CDR3: TGTGCCAGCAGCCCGGGACTAGAGTATGAGCAGTTCTTC. Translating it yields CASSPGLEYEQFF.

The CDR3 reads CASHPGGGSEAFF. The CDR3 nucleotides are TGCGCCAGCCACCCCGGAGGGGGCTCTGAAGCTTTCTTT. The chain employs TRBV4-1 and TRBJ1-1, with 7 bases aligning to TRBD1. The CDR3 is made up of 13 amino acids. The germline V gene has CDR1 MGHRA and CDR2 YSYEKL. Unmatched junction bases numbered 9, after V lost 8 bases and J lost 6 bases.

In its sample, this clonotype was seen a few times. The chain uses TRBV7-9 and TRBJ1-2; weak D call: TRBD1 (5 bases). CDR3 length: 18 residues. V was trimmed by 8 bases and J by 6 bases, leaving 31 bases between them. Germline CDR1 reads SEHNR; CDR2 reads FQNEAQ (reference sequence). The CDR3 sequence: CASESVTGRAWTSDGYTF. CDR3 bases: TGTGCCAGCGAATCAGTCACCGGGAGAGCTTGGACAAGTGATGGCTACACCTTC.

The chain links TRBV7-9 to TRBJ2-5; 9 bases are a match to TRBD2. This CDR3 is built from 16 residues. Germline V gene sequence: CDR1 SEHNR, CDR2 FQNEAQ (reference sequence). V trimming: 0 bases; J trimming: 5 bases; junction bases outside the gene matches: 7. CDR3 in amino acids: CASSLARASGVETQYF. CDR3 coding DNA: TGTGCCAGCAGCTTAGCCCGGGCTAGCGGGGTGGAGACCCAGTACTTC.